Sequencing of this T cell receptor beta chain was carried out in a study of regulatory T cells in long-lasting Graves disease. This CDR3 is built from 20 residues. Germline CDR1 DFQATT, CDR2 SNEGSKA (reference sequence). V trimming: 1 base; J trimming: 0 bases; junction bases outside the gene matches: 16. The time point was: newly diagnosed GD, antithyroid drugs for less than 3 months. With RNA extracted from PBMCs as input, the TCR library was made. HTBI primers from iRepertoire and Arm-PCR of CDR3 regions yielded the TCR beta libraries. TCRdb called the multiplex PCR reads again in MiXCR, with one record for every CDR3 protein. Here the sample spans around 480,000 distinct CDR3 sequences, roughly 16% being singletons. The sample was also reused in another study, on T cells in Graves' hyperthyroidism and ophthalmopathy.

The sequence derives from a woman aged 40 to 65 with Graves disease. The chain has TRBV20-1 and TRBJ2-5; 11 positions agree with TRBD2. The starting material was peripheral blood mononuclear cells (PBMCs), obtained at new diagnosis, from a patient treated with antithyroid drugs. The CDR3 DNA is TGCAGTGCTAGAGGAGTAGGGAGGTCTAGCGGGGGGCTGTACCAAGAGACCCAGTACTTC. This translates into CSARGVGRSSGGLYQETQYF.